The next 19 T cell receptor beta chains were all read from a single sample in a study of blood T cell repertoires in COVID-19 (dated by TCRdb to 2019 to 2021). Libraries were made using the immunoSEQ multiplex PCR assay. Not all clones reach the TCRdb copy of this immuneACCESS table, which keeps in-frame sequences only. Checked studies attribute under half of the gap to unresolved V genes and leave the rest unexplained. This sample is represented by 250,000 to 300,000 clones; about 86% of them were singletons. The biggest ten clones account for about 5.7% of the sample. Input material: peripheral blood. These receptors came from a man older than 75 with acute or convalescent COVID-19.

This clone was recorded once. The rearrangement uses TRBV5-5 and TRBJ2-1, with TRBD2 matching 10 bases. V dropped 2 bases and J dropped 6; count of bases not matched to a gene: 5. The CDR3 runs to 15 residues. CDR1 and CDR2 from the germline V gene are SGHKS and YYEKEE (reference sequence). The CDR3 loop reads CASSFGSGGSNEQFF. CDR3 DNA: TGTGCCAGCAGCTTCGGTAGCGGGGGGTCCAATGAGCAGTTCTTC.

This chain joins TRBV5-4 and TRBJ2-3, with 9 bases identical to TRBD1. This CDR3 has 17 residues. J gave up 2 bases and V 1 base, and 8 bases lay outside the gene matches. CDR1 is SGHNT and CDR2 is YYREEE in the germline V gene (reference sequence). CDR3 protein: CASSLISWTGDTDTQYF. Here the CDR3 DNA reads TGTGCCAGCAGCTTGATCTCTTGGACAGGGGACACAGATACGCAGTATTTT. Based on the CDR3 plus reference TRBV5-4 and TRBJ2-3, the full variable domain is ETGVTQSPTHLIKTRGQQVTLRCSSQSGHNTVSWYQQALGQGPQFIFQYYREEENGRGNFPPRFSGLQFPNYSSELNVNALELDDSALYLCASSLISWTGDTDTQYFGPGTRLTVL.

This CDR3 reads CASSLRDYRGYTF. CDR3 nucleotide sequence: TGTGCCAGCAGCCTAAGGGACTACCGTGGCTACACCTTC. The rearrangement joins TRBV28 to TRBJ1-2; possible D gene TRBD1, 5 bases. The V end was cut by 6 bases, the J end by 7 bases, with 15 bases between. This CDR3 has 13 amino acids. Looked up from germline, CDR1 is MDHEN and CDR2 is SYDVKM.

CDR3 protein: CASYWTGPGQAFF. The DNA for the CDR3 is TGTGCCAGCTACTGGACAGGGCCCGGTCAAGCTTTCTTT. The V call is TRBV18, the J call TRBJ1-1; 8 nucleotides match TRBD1. Germline V CDR1 and CDR2: KGHSH, LQKENI. V lost 7 bases, J lost 9 bases, and 10 bases stayed unmatched. This CDR3 is 13 amino acids long. Filled out from reference TRBV18 and TRBJ1-1, the complete variable domain reads NAGVMQNPRHLVRRRGQEARLRCSPMKGHSHVYWYRQLPEEGLKFMVYLQKENIIDESGMPKERFSAEFPKEGPSILRIQQVVRGDSAAYFCASYWTGPGQAFFGQGTRLTVV.

The V and J genes are TRBV6-5 and TRBJ1-3; 8 positions match TRBD1. Trimming at V came to 7 bases and at J to 4 bases, leaving 6 bases not matched to a gene. Per the germline V gene, CDR1 is MNHEY and CDR2 is SVGAGI. There are 14 residues in the CDR3. CDR3 loop: CASKDRVVGNTIYF. The DNA of the CDR3 is TGTGCCAGCAAGGACAGGGTCGTCGGAAACACCATATATTTT.

V is TRBV10-3 and J is TRBJ2-3, with 13 bases lining up with TRBD2. V lost 6 bases and J lost 2; bases outside the gene matches: 2. Germline assignment: CDR1 ENHRY and CDR2 SYGVKD. The CDR3 consists of 15 residues. The DNA for the CDR3 is TGTGCCATCAGGGGACTAGCGGGACCCACAGATACGCAGTATTTT. Protein: CAIRGLAGPTDTQYF.

This rearrangement joins TRBV2 to TRBJ1-2, with D possibly being TRBD1 (6 bases). V was trimmed by 7 bases and J by 6 bases, leaving 18 bases between them. The CDR3 runs 14 residues. From germline, CDR1 is SNHLY and CDR2 FYNNEI. The CDR3 bases are TGTGCCAGCACCCCGAGGCAGGGGTGGCATGGCTACACCTTC. This translates into CASTPRQGWHGYTF.

V and J are TRBV9 and TRBJ1-4; 9 bases are shared with TRBD1. Germline V gene lookup returns CDR1 SGDLS and CDR2 YYNGEE. Losses at the gene ends were 2 bases for V and 4 bases for J; bases not matched to a gene: 6. CDR3 size: 16 residues. The CDR3 loop reads CASSVTGGLGNEKLFF. The CDR3 nucleotides are TGTGCCAGCAGCGTGACAGGGGGACTAGGTAATGAAAAACTGTTTTTT.

The chain has TRBV7-2 and TRBJ2-1; no clear D. CDR1 and CDR2 from the germline V gene are SGHTA and FQGNSA. Between the trimmed V and J ends, which lost 2 bases and 0 bases, there was a span of 8 bases. The CDR3 sequence is 15 residues long. Here the CDR3 reads CASSLMQSSYNEQFF. The CDR3 DNA sequence: TGTGCCAGCAGCTTAATGCAGTCCTCCTACAATGAGCAGTTCTTC.

The V gene is TRBV29-1, the J gene TRBJ1-2; the match to TRBD1 covers 7 bases. The V and J ends lost 7 bases and 0 bases, in that order; junction bases with no gene match: 8. The CDR3 has 14 residues. The germline V gene encodes CDR1 SQVTM and CDR2 ANQGSEA. The CDR3: CSAHGTAANYGYTF. In DNA, the CDR3 is TGCAGCGCTCACGGGACAGCAGCTAACTATGGCTACACCTTC. Filled out from reference TRBV29-1 and TRBJ1-2, the complete variable domain reads SAVISQKPSRDICQRGTSLTIQCQVDSQVTMMFWYRQQPGQSLTLIATANQGSEATYESGFVIDKFPISRPNLTFSTLTVSNMSPEDSSIYLCSAHGTAANYGYTFGSGTRLTVV.

The rearrangement uses TRBV12-3 or TRBV12-4 and TRBJ2-2; D call uncertain. The CDR3 contains 12 residues. The V gene lost 3 bases and the J gene lost 5 bases, with 4 bases spanning the gap. Written as DNA, the CDR3 is TGTGCCAGCAGTTTCCAGACCGGGGAGCTGTTTTTT. Its protein is CASSFQTGELFF.

CDR3: CASSDRVQYF. CDR3 nucleotides: TGTGCCAGCAGCGACAGGGTTCAGTACTTC. The rearrangement uses TRBV6-5 and TRBJ2-7, with TRBD1 matching over 7 bases. The CDR3 is 10 amino acids. V trimming: 6 bases; J trimming: 10 bases; junction bases outside the gene matches: 3. From germline, CDR1 is MNHEY and CDR2 SVGAGI.

The chain uses TRBV5-1 and TRBJ2-1; 8 nucleotides line up with TRBD1. The CDR3 has 15 residues. Germline-derived CDR1 and CDR2 are SGHRS and YFSETQ. With 7 bases clipped from V and 4 bases from J, the junction kept 10 bases outside the gene matches. The CDR3 loop is CASGLGQGDYNEQFF. The CDR3 DNA follows: TGCGCCAGCGGCCTCGGACAGGGAGATTACAATGAGCAGTTCTTC.

The rearrangement joins TRBV16 to TRBJ1-6; 8 nucleotides match TRBD1. The junction had 2 bases not matched to a gene; V was cut back by 3 bases and J by 7 bases. CDR1 KGHSY and CDR2 FQNENV come from the germline V gene. CDR3 size: 14 residues. CDR3 sequence (DNA): TGTGCCAGCAGCCAGGGACAGGCGAATTCACCCCTCCACTTT. Translation: CASSQGQANSPLHF.

J is TRBJ1-1 and V is TRBV5-1, with D tentatively TRBD1 (5 bases). The V end lost 4 bases, the J end lost 3 bases, and 13 bases lay between the germline ends. Germline V gene data show CDR1 as SGHRS and CDR2 as YFSETQ. The CDR3 length is 14 residues. The CDR3, as DNA: TGCGCCAGCAGCCCCGCGACAGAGTACACTGAAGCTTTCTTT. Its protein product is CASSPATEYTEAFF.

For this clone: Other DNA variants within this sample encode the same CDR3. The gene calls are TRBV5-1 and TRBJ2-1; D remains ambiguous. The CDR3 sequence is 14 residues long. CDR1 is SGHRS and CDR2 is YFSETQ in the germline V gene. V lost 0 bases to trimming and J lost 0 bases, with 4 bases between them. CDR3 protein: CASSLDSSYNEQFF. CDR3 DNA: TGCGCCAGCAGCTTGGATAGCTCCTACAATGAGCAGTTCTTC.

The rearrangement uses TRBV5-1 and TRBJ2-5; 9 nucleotides match TRBD1. The CDR3 contains 15 residues. Germline trimming cut 1 base from V and 4 bases from J; bases unmatched to any gene: 5. The V gene's germline CDR1 is SGHRS and CDR2 YFSETQ. The CDR3 DNA is TGCGCCAGCAGCTTGACAGGGGGCATTGCAGAGACCCAGTACTTC. Translated, it gives CASSLTGGIAETQYF.

This chain links TRBV3-1 (or the pseudogene TRBV3-2) with TRBJ2-3; 9 bases fit TRBD2. The germline CDR1 and CDR2 sequences are LGHDT and YNNKEL (reference sequence). The CDR3 has 17 residues. The ends lost 2 bases at V and 6 bases at J; junction bases unmatched: 12. CDR3 region: CASSQKRLADHRDTQYF. The CDR3 DNA reads TGTGCCAGCAGCCAAAAAAGACTAGCGGATCATAGGGATACGCAGTATTTT.

The genes are TRBV27 and TRBJ1-4, with 7 bases lining up with TRBD1. Germline CDR1 MNHEY, CDR2 SMNVEV (reference sequence). This CDR3 is 13 amino acids long. With 5 bases clipped from V and 8 bases from J, the junction kept 5 bases outside the gene matches. DNA of the CDR3: TGTGCCAGCAGTAGGGCAGGGGGAGAAAAACTGTTTTTT. Amino acid sequence: CASSRAGGEKLFF. Based on the CDR3 plus reference TRBV27 and TRBJ1-4, the full variable domain is EAQVTQNPRYLITVTGKKLTVTCSQNMNHEYMSWYRQDPGLGLRQIYYSMNVEVTDKGDVPEGYKVSRKEKRNFPLILESPSPNQTSLYFCASSRAGGEKLFFGSGTQLSVL.